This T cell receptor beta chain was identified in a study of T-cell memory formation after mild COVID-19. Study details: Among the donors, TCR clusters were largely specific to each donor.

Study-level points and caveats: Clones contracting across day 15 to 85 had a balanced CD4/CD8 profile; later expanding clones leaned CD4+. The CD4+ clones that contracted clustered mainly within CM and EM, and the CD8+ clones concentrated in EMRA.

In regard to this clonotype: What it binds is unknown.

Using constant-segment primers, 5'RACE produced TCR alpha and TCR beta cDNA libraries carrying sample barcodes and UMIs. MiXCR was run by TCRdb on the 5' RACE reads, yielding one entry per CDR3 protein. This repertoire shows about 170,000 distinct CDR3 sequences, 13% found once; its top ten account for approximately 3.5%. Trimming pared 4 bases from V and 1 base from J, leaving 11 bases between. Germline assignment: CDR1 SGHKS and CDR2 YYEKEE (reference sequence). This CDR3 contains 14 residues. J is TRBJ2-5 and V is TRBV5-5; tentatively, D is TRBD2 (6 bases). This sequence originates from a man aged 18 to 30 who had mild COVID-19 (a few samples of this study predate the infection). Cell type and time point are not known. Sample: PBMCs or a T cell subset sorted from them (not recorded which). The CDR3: CASSTGLFQETQYF. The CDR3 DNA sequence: TGTGCCAGCAGCACGGGACTCTTCCAAGAGACCCAGTACTTC.